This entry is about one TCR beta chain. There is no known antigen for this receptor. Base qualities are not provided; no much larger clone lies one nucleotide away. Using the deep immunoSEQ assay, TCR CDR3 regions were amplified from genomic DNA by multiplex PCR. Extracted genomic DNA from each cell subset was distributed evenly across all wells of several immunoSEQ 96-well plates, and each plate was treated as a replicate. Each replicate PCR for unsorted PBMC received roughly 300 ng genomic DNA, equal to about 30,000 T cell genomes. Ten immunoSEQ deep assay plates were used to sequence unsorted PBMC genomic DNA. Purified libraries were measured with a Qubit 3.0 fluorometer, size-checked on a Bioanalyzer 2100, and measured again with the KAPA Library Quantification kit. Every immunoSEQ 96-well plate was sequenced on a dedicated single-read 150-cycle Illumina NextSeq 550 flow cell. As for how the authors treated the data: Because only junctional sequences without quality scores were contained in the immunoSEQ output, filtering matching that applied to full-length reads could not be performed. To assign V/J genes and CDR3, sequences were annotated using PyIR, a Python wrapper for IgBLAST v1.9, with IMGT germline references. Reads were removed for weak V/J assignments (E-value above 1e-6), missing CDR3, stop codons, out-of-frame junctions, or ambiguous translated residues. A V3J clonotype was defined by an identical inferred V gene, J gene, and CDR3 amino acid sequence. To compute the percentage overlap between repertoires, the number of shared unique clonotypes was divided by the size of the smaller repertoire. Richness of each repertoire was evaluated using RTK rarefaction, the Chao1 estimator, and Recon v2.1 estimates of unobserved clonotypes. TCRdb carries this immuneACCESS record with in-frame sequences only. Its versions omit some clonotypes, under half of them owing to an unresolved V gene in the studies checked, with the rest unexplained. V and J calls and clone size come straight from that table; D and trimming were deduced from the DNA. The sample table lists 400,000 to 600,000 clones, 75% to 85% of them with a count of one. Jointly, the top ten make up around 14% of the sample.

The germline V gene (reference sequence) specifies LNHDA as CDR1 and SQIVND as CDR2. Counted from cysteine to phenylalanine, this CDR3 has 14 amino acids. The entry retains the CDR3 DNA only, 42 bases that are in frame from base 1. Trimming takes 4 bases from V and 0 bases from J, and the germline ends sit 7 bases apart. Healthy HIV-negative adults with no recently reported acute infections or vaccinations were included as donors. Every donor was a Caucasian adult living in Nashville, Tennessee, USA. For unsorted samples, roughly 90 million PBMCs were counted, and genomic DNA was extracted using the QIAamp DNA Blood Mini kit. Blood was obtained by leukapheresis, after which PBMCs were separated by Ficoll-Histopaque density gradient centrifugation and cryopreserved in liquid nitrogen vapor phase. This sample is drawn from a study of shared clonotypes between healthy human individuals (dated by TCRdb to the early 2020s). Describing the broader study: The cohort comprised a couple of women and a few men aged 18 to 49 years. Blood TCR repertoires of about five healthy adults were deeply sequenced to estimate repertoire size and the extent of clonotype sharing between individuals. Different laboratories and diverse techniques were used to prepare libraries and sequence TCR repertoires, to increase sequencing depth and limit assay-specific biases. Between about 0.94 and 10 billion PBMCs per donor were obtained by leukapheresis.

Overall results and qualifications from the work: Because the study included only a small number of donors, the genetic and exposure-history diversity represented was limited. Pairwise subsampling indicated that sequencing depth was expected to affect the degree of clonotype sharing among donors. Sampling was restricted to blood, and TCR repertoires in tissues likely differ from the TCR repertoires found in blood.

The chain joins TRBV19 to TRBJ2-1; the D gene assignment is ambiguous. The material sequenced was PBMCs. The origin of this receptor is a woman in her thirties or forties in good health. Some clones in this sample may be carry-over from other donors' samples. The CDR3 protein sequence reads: CASSKGSSYNEQFF. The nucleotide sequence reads TGTGCCAGTAGTAAGGGAAGCTCCTACAATGAGCAGTTCTTC. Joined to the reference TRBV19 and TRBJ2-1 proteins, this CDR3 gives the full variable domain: DGGITQSPKYLFRKEGQNVTLSCEQNLNHDAMYWYRQDPGQGLRLIYYSQIVNDFQKGDIAEGYSVSREKKESFPLTVTSAQKNPTAFYLCASSKGSSYNEQFFGPGTRLTVL.